A selection of T cell receptor beta chains follows, all from one sample in a study of T cells in Graves' hyperthyroidism and ophthalmopathy. From the multiplex PCR reads, TCRdb called clonotypes with MiXCR, one entry per CDR3 protein. The sample records hundreds of thousands of distinct CDR3 sequences, more than 30% being singletons. The sequencing input was blood. The receptors here all came from a man between 18 and 29 years old with Graves' hyperthyroidism. Both conserved end residues are part of each CDR3. The D gene is left open where the match is weak. Some rows mark clone size as missing; the rest say once, few, many or name a class of expanded clone.

clone_size: .
d_call: TRBD2
j_call: TRBJ2-5
cdr3_length: 16
v_call: TRBV19
cdr3_aa: CASSIWAGRDQETQYF
cdr3_nt: TGTGCCAGTAGTATTTGGGCAGGGAGGGACCAAGAGACCCAGTACTTC

clone_size: .
d_call: TRBD1
j_call: TRBJ1-5
cdr3_length: 15
v_call: TRBV29-1
cdr3_aa: CSLRPGQSYDQPQHF
cdr3_nt: TGCAGCCTTAGGCCGGGACAGAGCTACGATCAGCCCCAGCATTTT

clone_size: .
d_call: .
j_call: TRBJ1-1
cdr3_length: 16
v_call: TRBV4-3
cdr3_aa: CASSFGRTVMNTEAFF
cdr3_nt: TGCGCCAGCAGCTTCGGAAGGACAGTCATGAACACTGAAGCTTTCTTT

clone_size: .
d_call: TRBD1
j_call: TRBJ1-2
cdr3_length: 15
v_call: TRBV2
cdr3_aa: CASSVRQGENYGYTF
cdr3_nt: TGTGCCAGCAGTGTCAGACAGGGGGAAAACTATGGCTACACCTTC

clone_size: .
d_call: TRBD1
j_call: TRBJ1-1
cdr3_length: 17
v_call: TRBV10-3
cdr3_aa: CASSYRPADRENTEAFF
cdr3_nt: TGTGCCAGCAGTTACCGACCCGCGGACAGGGAAAACACTGAAGCTTTCTTT

clone_size: many
d_call: .
j_call: TRBJ2-5
cdr3_length: 13
v_call: TRBV7-6
cdr3_aa: CASSFGGLGTQYF
cdr3_nt: TGTGCCAGCAGCTTCGGGGGCCTGGGGACCCAGTACTTC

clone_size: many
d_call: .
j_call: TRBJ1-3
cdr3_length: 16
v_call: TRBV15
cdr3_aa: CATSRVLDSPGNTIYF
cdr3_nt: TGTGCCACCAGCAGAGTCCTGGACAGTCCTGGAAACACCATATATTTT

clone_size: .
d_call: .
j_call: TRBJ2-7
cdr3_length: 12
v_call: TRBV5-4
cdr3_aa: CASSYGTTEQYF
cdr3_nt: TGTGCCAGCAGCTACGGGACAACAGAGCAGTACTTC

clone_size: .
d_call: .
j_call: TRBJ2-7
cdr3_length: 15
v_call: TRBV11-2
cdr3_aa: CASSLEGGFSYEQYF
cdr3_nt: TGTGCCAGCAGCTTAGAGGGGGGATTCTCCTACGAGCAGTACTTC

clone_size: many
d_call: .
j_call: TRBJ1-4
cdr3_length: 13
v_call: TRBV7-9
cdr3_aa: CASSGDPGEKLFF
cdr3_nt: TGTGCCAGCAGCGGGGACCCTGGAGAAAAACTGTTTTTT

clone_size: many
d_call: .
j_call: TRBJ1-5
cdr3_length: 13
v_call: TRBV2
cdr3_aa: CASRPGSNQPQHF
cdr3_nt: TGTGCCAGCCGGCCGGGAAGCAATCAGCCCCAGCATTTT

clone_size: many
d_call: .
j_call: TRBJ1-2
cdr3_length: 10
v_call: TRBV4-1
cdr3_aa: CASTGFRYTF
cdr3_nt: TGCGCCAGCACCGGGTTCCGCTACACCTTC

clone_size: many
d_call: .
j_call: TRBJ2-7
cdr3_length: 12
v_call: TRBV10-1
cdr3_aa: CASSESDYEQYF
cdr3_nt: TGCGCCAGCAGTGAGAGTGACTATGAGCAGTACTTC

clone_size: many
d_call: TRBD1
j_call: TRBJ2-6
cdr3_length: 18
v_call: TRBV7-9
cdr3_aa: CASSLGQGTFSGANVLTF
cdr3_nt: TGTGCCAGCAGCTTAGGACAGGGGACCTTCTCTGGGGCCAACGTCCTGACTTTC

clone_size: .
d_call: .
j_call: TRBJ1-1
cdr3_length: 14
v_call: TRBV6-6
cdr3_aa: CASSYTTVNTEAFF
cdr3_nt: TGTGCCAGCAGTTACACGACAGTGAACACTGAAGCTTTCTTT

clone_size: few
d_call: .
j_call: TRBJ2-5
cdr3_length: 12
v_call: TRBV6-5
cdr3_aa: CASTGTHETQYF
cdr3_nt: TGTGCCAGCACCGGCACCCATGAGACCCAGTACTTC

clone_size: .
d_call: TRBD2
j_call: TRBJ2-7
cdr3_length: 16
v_call: TRBV5-1
cdr3_aa: CASGLGRGGVYYEQYF
cdr3_nt: TGCGCCAGCGGCTTGGGTCGGGGGGGCGTCTACTACGAGCAGTACTTC

clone_size: once
d_call: .
j_call: TRBJ1-4
cdr3_length: 14
v_call: TRBV12-3/TRBV12-4
cdr3_aa: CASSSGQAGEKLFF
cdr3_nt: TGTGCCAGCAGTTCAGGGCAGGCTGGAGAAAAACTGTTTTTT

clone_size: .
d_call: TRBD2
j_call: TRBJ2-7
cdr3_length: 16
v_call: TRBV5-1
cdr3_aa: CASSLPATGGHYEQYF
cdr3_nt: TGCGCCAGCAGCTTGCCTGCGACGGGGGGGCATTACGAGCAGTACTTC

clone_size: .
d_call: .
j_call: TRBJ1-1
cdr3_length: 16
v_call: TRBV5-6
cdr3_aa: CASSLAGASIQNEAFF
cdr3_nt: TGTGCCAGCAGCTTGGCCGGGGCAAGTATCCAGAATGAAGCTTTCTTT

clone_size: few
d_call: TRBD2
j_call: TRBJ2-2
cdr3_length: 17
v_call: TRBV7-6
cdr3_aa: CASSRDLAGANTGELFF
cdr3_nt: TGTGCTAGCAGCCGGGACCTAGCGGGGGCAAACACCGGGGAGCTGTTTTTT

clone_size: .
d_call: .
j_call: TRBJ2-4
cdr3_length: 12
v_call: TRBV29-1
cdr3_aa: CSAKAGDNIQYF
cdr3_nt: TGCAGCGCCAAGGCGGGTGATAACATTCAGTACTTC

clone_size: .
d_call: TRBD1
j_call: TRBJ1-6
cdr3_length: 15
v_call: TRBV7-9
cdr3_aa: CASSQDREGNSPLHF
cdr3_nt: TGTGCCAGCAGCCAAGACAGGGAGGGAAATTCACCCCTCCACTTT

clone_size: many
d_call: TRBD1
j_call: TRBJ2-7
cdr3_length: 14
v_call: TRBV25-1
cdr3_aa: CASSDDRGAYEQYF
cdr3_nt: TGTGCCAGCAGTGATGACAGGGGAGCCTACGAGCAGTACTTC

clone_size: .
d_call: TRBD1
j_call: TRBJ2-2
cdr3_length: 14
v_call: TRBV19
cdr3_aa: CASNSGQATGELFF
cdr3_nt: TGTGCCAGTAACTCGGGACAGGCTACCGGGGAGCTGTTTTTT

clone_size: many
d_call: TRBD1
j_call: TRBJ1-1
cdr3_length: 11
v_call: TRBV29-1
cdr3_aa: CSIPTGTEAFF
cdr3_nt: TGCAGCATACCGACAGGGACTGAAGCTTTCTTT

clone_size: .
d_call: .
j_call: TRBJ1-1
cdr3_length: 13
v_call: TRBV5-6
cdr3_aa: CASSFGQHTEAFF
cdr3_nt: TGTGCCAGCAGCTTCGGACAACACACTGAAGCTTTCTTT

clone_size: many
d_call: .
j_call: TRBJ1-1
cdr3_length: 15
v_call: TRBV15
cdr3_aa: CATSGTGTLNTEAFF
cdr3_nt: TGTGCCACCAGCGGCACCGGGACACTGAACACTGAAGCTTTCTTT

clone_size: many
d_call: .
j_call: TRBJ1-1
cdr3_length: 13
v_call: TRBV29-1
cdr3_aa: CSVEVGSADEAFF
cdr3_nt: TGCAGCGTTGAAGTTGGGTCTGCCGATGAAGCTTTCTTT

clone_size: many
d_call: .
j_call: TRBJ1-1
cdr3_length: 13
v_call: TRBV15
cdr3_aa: CATSRVLNTEAFF
cdr3_nt: TGTGCCACCAGCAGAGTTCTGAACACTGAAGCTTTCTTT

clone_size: many
d_call: .
j_call: TRBJ2-5
cdr3_length: 14
v_call: TRBV6-6
cdr3_aa: CASSPYAAQETQYF
cdr3_nt: TGTGCCAGCAGCCCCTATGCGGCCCAAGAGACCCAGTACTTC

clone_size: many
d_call: .
j_call: TRBJ1-5
cdr3_length: 13
v_call: TRBV12-3/TRBV12-4
cdr3_aa: CASRDGLNQPQHF
cdr3_nt: TGTGCCAGCAGGGACGGACTCAATCAGCCCCAGCATTTT

clone_size: many
d_call: .
j_call: TRBJ1-1
cdr3_length: 14
v_call: TRBV7-6
cdr3_aa: CASSSQVQWAEAFF
cdr3_nt: TGTGCCAGCAGCTCACAGGTTCAGTGGGCTGAAGCTTTCTTT

clone_size: few
d_call: TRBD2
j_call: TRBJ2-2
cdr3_length: 15
v_call: TRBV7-8
cdr3_aa: CASSSGTTFTGELFF
cdr3_nt: TGTGCCAGCAGCTCGGGGACTACCTTCACCGGGGAGCTGTTTTTT

clone_size: .
d_call: .
j_call: TRBJ1-1
cdr3_length: 12
v_call: TRBV9
cdr3_aa: CASKGVNTEAFF
cdr3_nt: TGTGCCAGCAAAGGGGTGAACACTGAAGCTTTCTTT

clone_size: many
d_call: TRBD1
j_call: TRBJ2-5
cdr3_length: 13
v_call: TRBV10-3
cdr3_aa: CAVRTGRKETQYF
cdr3_nt: TGTGCCGTGCGGACAGGGCGTAAGGAGACCCAGTACTTC

clone_size: many
d_call: TRBD1
j_call: TRBJ1-6
cdr3_length: 15
v_call: TRBV2
cdr3_aa: CASSDKGANDSPLHF
cdr3_nt: TGTGCCAGCAGTGATAAGGGGGCAAACGACTCACCCCTCCACTTT

clone_size: .
d_call: TRBD1
j_call: TRBJ1-1
cdr3_length: 16
v_call: TRBV19
cdr3_aa: CASSIAVVTGGTEAFF
cdr3_nt: TGTGCCAGTAGTATAGCTGTCGTGACAGGGGGCACTGAAGCTTTCTTT

clone_size: .
d_call: TRBD2
j_call: TRBJ2-1
cdr3_length: 16
v_call: TRBV13
cdr3_aa: CASSSSGTSYFNEQFF
cdr3_nt: TGTGCCAGCAGCTCTTCCGGGACTAGCTACTTCAATGAGCAGTTCTTC

clone_size: few
d_call: .
j_call: TRBJ2-2
cdr3_length: 13
v_call: TRBV29-1
cdr3_aa: CSVAQGGTGELFF
cdr3_nt: TGCAGCGTAGCACAAGGGGGTACCGGGGAGCTGTTTTTT